This TCR beta chain was profiled in a study of blood T cell repertoires in COVID-19. The germline gives CDR1 SGHRS, CDR2 YFSETQ. Trimming removed 0 bases at V and 4 bases at J, with 10 bases between. The CDR3 runs 14 residues. The table came from immunoSEQ multiplex PCR; TCRdb's copy has only in-frame clones and leaves some out. Of hundreds of thousands of clones in the sample, 87% were seen once. Residents of 24 US areas, aged about 18 to 100 years, made up the participants. Allocation to cohorts depended on clinical history reported by the participants. This TCR was recovered from a woman under 30 who had recovered from COVID-19. The sequenced sample was PBMCs or T cells enriched from blood (not recorded which). The chain uses TRBV5-1 and TRBJ1-2; D ambiguous. Here the CDR3 DNA reads TGCGCCAGCAGCTTGGGTTCACTCTCCTATGGCTACACCTTC. Translating gives CASSLGSLSYGYTF.